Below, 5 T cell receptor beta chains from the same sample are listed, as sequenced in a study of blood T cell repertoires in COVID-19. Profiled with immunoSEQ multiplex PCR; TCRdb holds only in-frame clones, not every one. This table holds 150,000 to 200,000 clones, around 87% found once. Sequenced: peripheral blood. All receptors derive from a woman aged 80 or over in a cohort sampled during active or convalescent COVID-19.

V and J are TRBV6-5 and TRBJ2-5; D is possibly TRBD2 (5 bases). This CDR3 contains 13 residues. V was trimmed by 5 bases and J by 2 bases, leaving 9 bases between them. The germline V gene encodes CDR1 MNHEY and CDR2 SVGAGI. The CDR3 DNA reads TGTGCCAGCAGTAAACGGGGACAAGAGACCCAGTACTTC. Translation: CASSKRGQETQYF.

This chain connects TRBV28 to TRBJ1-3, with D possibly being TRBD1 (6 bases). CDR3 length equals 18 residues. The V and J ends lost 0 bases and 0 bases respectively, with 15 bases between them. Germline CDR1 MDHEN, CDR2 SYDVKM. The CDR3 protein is CASSLWGDTSLSGNTIYF. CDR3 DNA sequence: TGTGCCAGCAGTTTATGGGGGGACACCTCTCTCTCTGGAAACACCATATATTTT.

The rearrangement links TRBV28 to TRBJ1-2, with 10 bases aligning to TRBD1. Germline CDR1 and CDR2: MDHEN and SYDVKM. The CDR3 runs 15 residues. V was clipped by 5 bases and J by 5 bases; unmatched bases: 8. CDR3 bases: TGTGCCAGCAGTAGACAGGGGGCGATTTTTTATGGCTACACCTTC. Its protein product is CASSRQGAIFYGYTF.

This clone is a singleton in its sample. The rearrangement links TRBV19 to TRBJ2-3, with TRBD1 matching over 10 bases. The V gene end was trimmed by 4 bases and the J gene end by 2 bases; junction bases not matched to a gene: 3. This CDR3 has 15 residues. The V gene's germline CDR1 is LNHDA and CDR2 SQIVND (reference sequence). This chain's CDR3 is CASSRTGGVTDTQYF. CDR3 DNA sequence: TGTGCCAGTAGTAGGACAGGGGGAGTCACAGATACGCAGTATTTT.

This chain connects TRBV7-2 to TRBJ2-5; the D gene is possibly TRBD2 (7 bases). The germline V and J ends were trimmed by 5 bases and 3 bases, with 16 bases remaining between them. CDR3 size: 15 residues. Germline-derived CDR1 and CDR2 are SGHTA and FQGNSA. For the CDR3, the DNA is TGTGCCAGCAGCCGTACGGGGGCGGGGGAAGAGACCCAGTACTTC. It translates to CASSRTGAGEETQYF.